Each of the 30 T cell receptor beta chains below was sequenced from the same sample in a study of naive and memory T cell subsets. Regarding the study as a whole: A few larger clonotypes appeared in naive repertoires, especially CD8, possibly memory cells re-expressing CD45RA.

No cognate antigen is known for these TCRs. An equimolar mix of two oligonucleotides served as the beta constant-region primer for TRBC1 and TRBC2. Four rounds of PCR amplified the ligated cDNA using nested alpha and beta constant-region primers plus SP2. TCRdb ran MiXCR on the UMI-ligation and nested PCR reads and lists one entry per CDR3 protein. Here the sample spans more than 95,000 distinct CDR3 sequences, 14% being singletons. Specimen: naive CD8+ T cells from blood. These receptors came from a human donor in good health.

For this clonotype: A much larger clone lies a single base off, so this may be a read error. DNA of the CDR3: TGCGCCAGCAGCCAAGAGGGCTATGAGCAGTTCTTC. As protein: CASSQEGYEQFF. The V gene is TRBV4-3, the J gene TRBJ2-1; no firm D call. Germline V lookup: CDR1 LGHNA, CDR2 YSLEER. CDR3 length: 12 amino acids. The V gene lost 0 bases and the J gene lost 8 bases, with 5 bases spanning the gap.

This clonotype showed up just a few times. As DNA, the CDR3 is TGTGCCAGCAGTTCCTCGACAGGGTACGAGCAGTACTTC. Protein product: CASSSSTGYEQYF. The chain carries TRBV28 and TRBJ2-7, with 7 bases matching TRBD1. This CDR3 is 13 amino acids long. Trimming removed 4 bases from V and 4 bases from J; junction bases left unmatched: 4. CDR1 MDHEN and CDR2 SYDVKM come from the germline V gene. Together with reference TRBV28 and TRBJ2-7, the CDR3 gives the full variable domain: DVKVTQSSRYLVKRTGEKVFLECVQDMDHENMFWYRQDPGLGLRLIYFSYDVKMKEKGDIPEGYSVSREKKERFSLILESASTNQTSMYLCASSSSTGYEQYFGPGTRLTVT.

This clonotype has ten or more counts. The rearrangement uses TRBV4-3 and TRBJ2-3; D may be TRBD1 (5 bases). Germline CDR1 reads LGHNA; CDR2 reads YSLEER. Trimming pared 0 bases from V and 4 bases from J, leaving 11 bases between. CDR3 length: 15 residues. CDR3 protein: CASSQDRGLADTQYF. In DNA form, the CDR3 reads TGCGCCAGCAGCCAAGATAGGGGTTTGGCAGATACGCAGTATTTT.

The rearrangement uses TRBV19 and TRBJ1-5; unclear D gene. Between the trimmed V and J ends, which lost 7 bases and 4 bases, there was a span of 17 bases. In germline, CDR1 is LNHDA, CDR2 SQIVND (reference sequence). The CDR3 totals 15 residues. The CDR3 nucleotides are TGTGCCAGTACCTCGCTGGCAGTCCGTAATCAGCCCCAGCATTTT. Amino acid sequence: CASTSLAVRNQPQHF.

The chain carries TRBV12-3 or TRBV12-4 and TRBJ1-5; TRBD1 might be the D (6 bases). CDR3 length: 15 amino acids. Trimming cost V 0 bases and J 4 bases, with 10 bases left between them. For the CDR3, the DNA is TGTGCCAGCAGTTTAGCACAGGGAGTGAATCAGCCCCAGCATTTT. It yields the protein CASSLAQGVNQPQHF.

This clonotype occurred a few times. The V call is TRBV2, the J call TRBJ2-1; no reliable D call. V was pared by 5 bases and J by 6 bases, with 11 bases between. The CDR3 sequence is 13 residues long. Germline assignment: CDR1 SNHLY and CDR2 FYNNEI. CDR3 nucleotides: TGTGCCAGCAGTCCCCCAGGATTCAATGAGCAGTTCTTC. This sequence encodes CASSPPGFNEQFF.

The chain couples TRBV5-4 to TRBJ2-7; no firm D call. V was pared by 0 bases and J by 2 bases, with 12 bases between. There are 15 residues in the CDR3. Germline loops: CDR1 SGHNT, CDR2 YYREEE (reference sequence). The CDR3 nucleotides read TGTGCCAGCAGCTTGGTGTCCGACAACCCCTACGAGCAGTACTTC. This sequence encodes CASSLVSDNPYEQYF. The complete variable domain, with remaining parts taken from reference TRBV5-4 and TRBJ2-7, reads ETGVTQSPTHLIKTRGQQVTLRCSSQSGHNTVSWYQQALGQGPQFIFQYYREEENGRGNFPPRFSGLQFPNYSSELNVNALELDDSALYLCASSLVSDNPYEQYFGPGTRLTVT.

In this sample, this clonotype turned up many times. The chain joins TRBV7-6 to TRBJ2-2; D gene uncertain. Germline V gives CDR1 SGHVS, CDR2 FNYEAQ. V shed 3 bases and J shed 4 bases, with 6 bases lying between them. This CDR3 is 13 amino acids long. The CDR3: CASSFALTGELFF. For the CDR3, the DNA is TGTGCCAGCAGCTTTGCTCTCACCGGGGAGCTGTTTTTT.

In this sample, this clonotype turned up a few times. The rearrangement joins TRBV4-3 to TRBJ2-4; 8 bases match TRBD1. V shed 0 bases and J 7 bases; nucleotides not matched to a gene: 5. The CDR3 has 15 residues. CDR1 is LGHNA and CDR2 is YSLEER in the germline V gene. The CDR3 sequence is CASSQDRGLENIQYF. DNA for the CDR3: TGCGCCAGCAGCCAAGACAGGGGGCTTGAGAACATTCAGTACTTC.

The rearrangement joins TRBV28 to TRBJ2-1; possibly TRBD2 for D (5 bases). Trimming shortened V by 5 bases and J by 0 bases, and 14 bases separated the two germline ends. Germline CDR1 reads MDHEN; CDR2 reads SYDVKM. The CDR3 contains 16 residues. DNA of the CDR3: TGTGCCAGCAGTCCACTCGGGGTGAGCTCCTACAATGAGCAGTTCTTC. This sequence encodes CASSPLGVSSYNEQFF.

This clonotype is a singleton in its sample. The rearrangement joins TRBV13 to TRBJ2-7, with 13 bases matching TRBD2. The germline CDR1 and CDR2 sequences are PRHDT and FYEKMQ (reference sequence). The CDR3 totals 16 residues. J lost 3 bases, V lost 4 bases, and 6 bases had no gene match. DNA of the CDR3: TGTGCCAGCAGCTACCGGACTAGCGGGAGATACTACGAGCAGTACTTC. It is translated as CASSYRTSGRYYEQYF. Using reference TRBV13 and TRBJ2-7 for the parts outside the CDR3, the full variable domain is AAGVIQSPRHLIKEKRETATLKCYPIPRHDTVYWYQQGPGQDPQFLISFYEKMQSDKGSIPDRFSAQQFSDYHSELNMSSLELGDSALYFCASSYRTSGRYYEQYFGPGTRLTVT.

The genes are TRBV6-6 and TRBJ2-3; D ambiguous. The CDR3 totals 13 residues. Germline V gives CDR1 MNHNY, CDR2 SVGAGI (reference sequence). V was pared by 6 bases and J by 6 bases, with 13 bases between. This CDR3 is CASSPLIVDTQYF. The CDR3, as DNA: TGTGCCAGCAGCCCCCTAATAGTCGATACGCAGTATTTT.

This clonotype was recorded at least ten times. DNA of the CDR3: TGCAGTGCTAGAAGGATAGATTCGTCCTACGAGCAGTACTTC. This codes for CSARRIDSSYEQYF. The chain uses TRBV20-1 and TRBJ2-7, with unresolved D. CDR1 is DFQATT and CDR2 is SNEGSKA in the germline V gene (reference sequence). V lost 2 bases to trimming and J lost 1 base, with 12 bases between them. The CDR3 is 14 residues long.

The V gene is TRBV12-3 or TRBV12-4, the J gene TRBJ2-1; 7 bases align to TRBD2. This CDR3 is 15 amino acids long. V shed 0 bases, J shed 3 bases, and the junction held 2 bases outside the gene matches. CDR3 nucleotide sequence: TGTGCCAGCAGTTTAGCGGGAGGGCACTACAATGAGCAGTTCTTC. It codes for CASSLAGGHYNEQFF.

The table lists this clonotype with a few counts. The V gene is TRBV9, the J gene TRBJ2-1; perhaps TRBD2 as D (6 bases). The CDR3 is 16 amino acids. V lost 4 bases to trimming and J lost 4 bases, with 18 bases between them. Germline-derived CDR1 and CDR2 are SGDLS and YYNGEE. This CDR3 reads CASSPEGNRAYNEQFF. The CDR3 DNA follows: TGTGCCAGCAGCCCGGAGGGGAATCGGGCATACAATGAGCAGTTCTTC. The full variable domain, rest sourced from reference TRBV9 and TRBJ2-1, is DSGVTQTPKHLITATGQRVTLRCSPRSGDLSVYWYQQSLDQGLQFLIQYYNGEERAKGNILERFSAQQFPDLHSELNLSSLELGDSALYFCASSPEGNRAYNEQFFGPGTRLTVL.

This clonotype appeared many times. The V gene is TRBV5-4, the J gene TRBJ2-1; D perhaps matches TRBD1 (6 bases). The CDR3 loop spans 15 amino acids. Per germline, CDR1 SGHNT and CDR2 YYREEE (reference sequence). The germline V and J ends were trimmed by 4 bases and 4 bases, with 15 bases remaining between them. The CDR3 nucleotides are TGTGCCAGCAGCCCCACCGGGACACTATACAATGAGCAGTTCTTC. As protein: CASSPTGTLYNEQFF.

This clonotype has more than one count but fewer than ten. The CDR3 sequence: CASSQDWGQHSGANVLTF. CDR3 sequence (DNA): TGCGCCAGCAGCCAAGATTGGGGGCAGCACTCTGGGGCCAACGTCCTGACTTTC. This chain connects TRBV4-3 to TRBJ2-6, with D perhaps matching TRBD1 (6 bases). The germline V gene encodes CDR1 LGHNA and CDR2 YSLEER. V was trimmed by 0 bases and J by 0 bases, leaving 12 bases between them. The CDR3 is made up of 18 amino acids.

This clonotype was detected only a few times. This chain joins TRBV28 and TRBJ2-4; D is ambiguous. CDR1 is MDHEN and CDR2 is SYDVKM in the germline V gene. The V and J ends lost 3 bases and 5 bases respectively, with 11 bases between them. CDR3 length: 14 residues. The chain's CDR3 is CASSFDGLQNIQYF. CDR3 in DNA: TGTGCCAGCAGTTTCGATGGGCTACAAAACATTCAGTACTTC.

This clonotype has a handful of counts. CDR3 sequence (DNA): TGCGCCAGCAGCGCGACAGGGTCCGCAGCTTTCTTT. Translating it yields CASSATGSAAFF. The genes are TRBV5-1 and TRBJ1-1; 7 bases agree with TRBD1. This CDR3 is 12 amino acids long. With V trimmed by 4 bases and J by 10 bases, 7 bases remained unmatched. Per the germline V gene, CDR1 is SGHRS and CDR2 is YFSETQ.

This clonotype was detected many times. The V gene is TRBV28, the J gene TRBJ2-7, with a weak D call TRBD1 (6 bases). V shed 4 bases and J shed 7 bases, with 11 bases lying between them. This CDR3 is 12 amino acids long. The germline CDR1 and CDR2 sequences are MDHEN and SYDVKM. CDR3 bases: TGTGCCAGCAGTTCACAGGGCCGGGAGCAGTACTTC. Its protein is CASSSQGREQYF.

This clonotype occurred many times. The rearrangement joins TRBV24-1 to TRBJ1-2; D gene uncertain. The germline gives CDR1 KGHDR, CDR2 SFDVKD. The V end was cut by 5 bases, the J end by 5 bases, with 11 bases between. The CDR3 extends over 13 amino acids. The DNA of the CDR3 is TGTGCCACCAGTGGGGGATTCCTATATGGCTACACCTTC. Its protein product is CATSGGFLYGYTF.

V gene TRBV10-3 combines with J gene TRBJ1-1; 7 positions agree with TRBD1. The CDR3 loop spans 13 amino acids. Germline CDR1 is ENHRY and CDR2 is SYGVKD. Trimming cost V 10 bases and J 0 bases; bases outside gene matches: 5. The CDR3 DNA sequence: TGTGCCACCCGAGGGGGCATGAACACTGAAGCTTTCTTT. It translates to CATRGGMNTEAFF.

The chain has TRBV16 and TRBJ2-3; D is possibly TRBD2 (6 bases). Trimming took off 7 bases at V and 2 bases at J, with 19 bases between the two ends. CDR1 is KGHSY and CDR2 is FQNENV in the germline V gene. This CDR3 spans 16 amino acids. For the CDR3, the DNA is TGTGCCAGCAACACCGATAGCGGAGAAGACACAGATACGCAGTATTTT. Protein: CASNTDSGEDTDTQYF. Full variable domain (rest looked up from reference TRBV16 and TRBJ2-3): GEEVAQTPKHLVRGEGQKAKLYCAPIKGHSYVFWYQQVLKNEFKFLISFQNENVFDETGMPKERFSAKCLPNSPCSLEIQATKLEDSAVYFCASNTDSGEDTDTQYFGPGTRLTVL.

In this sample, this clonotype turned up a few times. This chain uses TRBV10-3 with TRBJ2-7; D unclear. Trimming stripped 0 bases from V and 2 bases from J, with 2 bases between. The CDR3 consists of 12 residues. Germline V gene data show CDR1 as ENHRY and CDR2 as SYGVKD. The CDR3 DNA follows: TGTGCCATCAGTGAGTCGACCTACGAGCAGTACTTC. Translation gives CAISESTYEQYF.

This clonotype has more than one count but fewer than ten. This chain links TRBV7-6 with TRBJ1-2, with D perhaps matching TRBD1 (5 bases). The CDR3 runs 13 residues. The germline V and J ends were trimmed by 5 bases and 4 bases, with 11 bases remaining between them. CDR1 is SGHVS, CDR2 FNYEAQ, per germline. This chain's CDR3 is CASSQTVSYGYTF. In DNA form, the CDR3 reads TGTGCCAGCAGCCAGACAGTGAGCTATGGCTACACCTTC.

This clonotype was seen at least ten times. The rearrangement joins TRBV7-9 to TRBJ2-1; 12 nucleotides align to TRBD2. CDR1 SEHNR and CDR2 FQNEAQ come from the germline V gene (reference sequence). Losses at the gene ends were 8 bases for V and 7 bases for J; bases not matched to a gene: 6. This CDR3 region has 14 residues. CDR3 DNA: TGTGCCAGCTCCACTAGCGGGGGGCGTAATGAGCAGTTCTTC. Its protein is CASSTSGGRNEQFF.

The rearrangement links TRBV4-3 to TRBJ1-2; 7 bases align to TRBD1. CDR1 and CDR2 (germline): LGHNA, YSLEER. The CDR3 totals 16 residues. V shed 0 bases, J shed 5 bases, and the junction held 9 bases outside the gene matches. CDR3 protein: CASSQEAGDSVYGYTF. In DNA, the CDR3 is TGCGCCAGCAGCCAAGAGGCGGGGGACAGCGTATATGGCTACACCTTC.

This CDR3 is CASSQGQIQGVINEKLFF. DNA of the CDR3: TGCGCCAGCAGCCAAGGCCAAATACAGGGGGTGATTAATGAAAAACTGTTTTTT. This chain connects TRBV4-3 to TRBJ1-4, with 8 positions matching TRBD1. Germline V gives CDR1 LGHNA, CDR2 YSLEER. The CDR3 is made up of 18 amino acids. V shed 1 base, J shed 4 bases, and the junction held 11 bases outside the gene matches.

This sequence joins TRBV7-8 and TRBJ1-1; D is ambiguous. Germline V gene sequence: CDR1 SGHVS, CDR2 FQNEAQ. CDR3 length: 14 amino acids. Trimming shortened V by 5 bases and J by 3 bases, and 13 bases separated the two germline ends. CDR3 residues: CASSPQGPDTEAFF. The CDR3 DNA sequence: TGTGCCAGCAGCCCTCAAGGGCCGGACACTGAAGCTTTCTTT.

The genes are TRBV7-2 and TRBJ2-5; 12 positions agree with TRBD1. Per the germline V gene, CDR1 is SGHTA and CDR2 is FQGNSA. This CDR3 has 15 residues. V shed 5 bases, J shed 5 bases, and the junction held 6 bases outside the gene matches. The CDR3 coding sequence is TGTGCCAGCAGCGAGGGACAGGGGGCATGGGAGACCCAGTACTTC. Its translation: CASSEGQGAWETQYF.